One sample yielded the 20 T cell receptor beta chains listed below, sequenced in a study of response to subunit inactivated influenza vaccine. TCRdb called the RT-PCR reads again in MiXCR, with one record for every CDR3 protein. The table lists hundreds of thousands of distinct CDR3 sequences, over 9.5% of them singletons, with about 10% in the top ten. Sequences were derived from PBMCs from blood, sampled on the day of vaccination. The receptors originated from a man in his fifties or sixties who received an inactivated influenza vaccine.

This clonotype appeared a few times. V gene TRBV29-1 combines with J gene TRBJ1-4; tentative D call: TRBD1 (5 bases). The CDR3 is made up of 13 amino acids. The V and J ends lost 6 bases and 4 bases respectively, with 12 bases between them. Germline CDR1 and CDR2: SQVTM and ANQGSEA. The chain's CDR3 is CSVGRTNNEKLFF. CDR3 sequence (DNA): TGCAGCGTGGGACGGACTAATAATGAAAAACTGTTTTTT.

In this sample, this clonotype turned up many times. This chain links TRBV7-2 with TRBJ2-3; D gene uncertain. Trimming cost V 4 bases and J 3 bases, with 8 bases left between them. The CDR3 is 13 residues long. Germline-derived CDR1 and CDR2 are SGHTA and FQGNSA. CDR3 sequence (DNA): TGTGCCAGCAGCTACACTGCAACAGATACGCAGTATTTT. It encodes CASSYTATDTQYF.

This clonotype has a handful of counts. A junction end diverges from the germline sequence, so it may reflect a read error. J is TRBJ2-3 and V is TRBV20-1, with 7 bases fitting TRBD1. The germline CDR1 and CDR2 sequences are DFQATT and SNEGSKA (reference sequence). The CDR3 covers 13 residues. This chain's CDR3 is CSAGVHYPVGTAF. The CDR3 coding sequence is TGCAGTGCTGGAGTTCATTACCCGGTGGGGACAGCATTT.

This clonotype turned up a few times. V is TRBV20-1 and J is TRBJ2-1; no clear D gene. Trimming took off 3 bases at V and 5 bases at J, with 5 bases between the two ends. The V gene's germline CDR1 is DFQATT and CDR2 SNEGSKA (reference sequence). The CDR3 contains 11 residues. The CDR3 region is CSASMDNEQFF. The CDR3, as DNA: TGCAGTGCTAGTATGGACAATGAGCAGTTCTTC.

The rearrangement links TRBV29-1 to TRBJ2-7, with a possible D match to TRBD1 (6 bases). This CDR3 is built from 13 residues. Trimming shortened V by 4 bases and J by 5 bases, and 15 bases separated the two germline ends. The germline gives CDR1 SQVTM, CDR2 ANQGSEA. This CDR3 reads CSVVTGNLNEQYF. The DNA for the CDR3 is TGCAGCGTTGTGACAGGAAATCTAAACGAGCAGTACTTC.

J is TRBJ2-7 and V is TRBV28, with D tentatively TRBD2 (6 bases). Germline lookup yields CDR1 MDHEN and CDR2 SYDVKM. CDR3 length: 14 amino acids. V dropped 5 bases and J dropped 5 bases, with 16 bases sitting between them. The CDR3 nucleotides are TGTGCCAGCAGTCCGATAGCGGAAGGCCACGAGCAGTACTTC. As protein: CASSPIAEGHEQYF.

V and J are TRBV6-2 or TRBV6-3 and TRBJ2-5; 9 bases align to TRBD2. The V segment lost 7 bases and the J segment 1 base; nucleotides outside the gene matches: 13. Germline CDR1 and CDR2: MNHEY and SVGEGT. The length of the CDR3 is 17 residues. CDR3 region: CASTRPGTSRAQETQYF. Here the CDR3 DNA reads TGTGCCAGCACCAGACCCGGGACTAGCCGGGCCCAAGAGACCCAGTACTTC.

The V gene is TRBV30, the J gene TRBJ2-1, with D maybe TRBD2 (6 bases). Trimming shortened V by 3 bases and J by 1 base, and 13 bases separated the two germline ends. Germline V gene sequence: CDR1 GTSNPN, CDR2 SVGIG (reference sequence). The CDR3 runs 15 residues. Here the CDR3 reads CAWRVRLGSYNEQFF. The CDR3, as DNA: TGTGCCTGGAGGGTCAGACTAGGGTCCTACAATGAGCAGTTCTTC.

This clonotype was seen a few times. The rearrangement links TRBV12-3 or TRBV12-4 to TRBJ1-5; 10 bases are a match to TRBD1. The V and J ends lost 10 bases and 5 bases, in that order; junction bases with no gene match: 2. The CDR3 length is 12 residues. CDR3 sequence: CATGQGDQPQHF. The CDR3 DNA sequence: TGTGCCACCGGACAGGGGGATCAGCCCCAGCATTTT.

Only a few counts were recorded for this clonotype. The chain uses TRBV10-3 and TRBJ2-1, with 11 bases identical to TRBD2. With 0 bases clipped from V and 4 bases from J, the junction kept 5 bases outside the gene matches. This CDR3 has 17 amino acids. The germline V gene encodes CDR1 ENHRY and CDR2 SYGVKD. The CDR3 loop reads CAISESMRLAGYNEQFF. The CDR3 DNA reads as TGTGCCATCAGTGAGTCGATGAGACTAGCGGGATACAATGAGCAGTTCTTC.

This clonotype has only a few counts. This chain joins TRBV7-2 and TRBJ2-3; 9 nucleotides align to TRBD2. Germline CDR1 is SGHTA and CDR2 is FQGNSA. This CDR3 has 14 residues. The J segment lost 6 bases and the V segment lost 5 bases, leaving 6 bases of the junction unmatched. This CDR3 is CASSRSGRWDTQYF. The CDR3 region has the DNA TGTGCCAGCAGCCGTAGCGGGAGATGGGATACGCAGTATTTT.

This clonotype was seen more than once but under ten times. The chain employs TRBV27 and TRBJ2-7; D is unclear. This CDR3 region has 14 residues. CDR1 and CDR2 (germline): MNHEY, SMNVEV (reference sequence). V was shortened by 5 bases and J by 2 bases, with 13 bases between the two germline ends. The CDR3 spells CASSLFGRAYEQYF. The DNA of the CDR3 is TGTGCCAGCAGTCTGTTTGGCAGAGCCTACGAGCAGTACTTC.

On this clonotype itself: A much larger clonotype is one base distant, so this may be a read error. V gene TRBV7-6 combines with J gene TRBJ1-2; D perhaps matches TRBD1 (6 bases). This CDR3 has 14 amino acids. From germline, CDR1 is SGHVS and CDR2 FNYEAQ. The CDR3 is CASSPRGADYGYAF. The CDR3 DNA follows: TGTGCCAGCAGCCCGAGGGGGGCGGACTATGGCTACGCCTTC.

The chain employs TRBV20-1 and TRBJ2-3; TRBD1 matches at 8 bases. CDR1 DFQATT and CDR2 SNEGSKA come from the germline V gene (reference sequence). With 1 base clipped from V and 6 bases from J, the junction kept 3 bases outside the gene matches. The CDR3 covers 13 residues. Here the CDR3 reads CSARGRGLDTQYF. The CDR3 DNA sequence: TGCAGTGCTAGAGGCAGGGGGCTCGATACGCAGTATTTT.

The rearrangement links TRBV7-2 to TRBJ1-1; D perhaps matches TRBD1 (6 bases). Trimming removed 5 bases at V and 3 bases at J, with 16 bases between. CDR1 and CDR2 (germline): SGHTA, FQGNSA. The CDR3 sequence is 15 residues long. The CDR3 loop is CASSPRTGLDTEAFF. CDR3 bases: TGTGCCAGCAGCCCCCGTACAGGGTTGGACACTGAAGCTTTCTTT. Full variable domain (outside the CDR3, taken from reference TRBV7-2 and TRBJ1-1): GAGVSQSPSNKVTEKGKDVELRCDPISGHTALYWYRQSLGQGLEFLIYFQGNSAPDKSGLPSDRFSAERTGGSVSTLTIQRTQQEDSAVYLCASSPRTGLDTEAFFGQGTRLTVV.

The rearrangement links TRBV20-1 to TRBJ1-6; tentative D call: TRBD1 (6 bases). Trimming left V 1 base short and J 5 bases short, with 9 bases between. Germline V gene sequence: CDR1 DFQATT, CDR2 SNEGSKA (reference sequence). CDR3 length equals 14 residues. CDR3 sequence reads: CSARANRDNSPLHF. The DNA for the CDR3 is TGCAGTGCTAGAGCCAACAGGGATAATTCACCCCTCCACTTT.

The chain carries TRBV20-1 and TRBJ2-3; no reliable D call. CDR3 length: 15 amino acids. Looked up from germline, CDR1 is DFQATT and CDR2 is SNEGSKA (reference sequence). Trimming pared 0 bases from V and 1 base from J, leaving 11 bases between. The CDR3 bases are TGCAGTGCTAGAGATGGCGGCACCCGCACAGATACGCAGTATTTT. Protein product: CSARDGGTRTDTQYF.

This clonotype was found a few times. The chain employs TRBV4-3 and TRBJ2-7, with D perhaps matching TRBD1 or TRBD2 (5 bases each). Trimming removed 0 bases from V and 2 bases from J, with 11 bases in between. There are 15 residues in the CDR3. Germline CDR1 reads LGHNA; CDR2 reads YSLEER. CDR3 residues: CASSQDEGRTYEQYF. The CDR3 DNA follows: TGCGCCAGCAGCCAAGATGAGGGACGAACCTACGAGCAGTACTTC.

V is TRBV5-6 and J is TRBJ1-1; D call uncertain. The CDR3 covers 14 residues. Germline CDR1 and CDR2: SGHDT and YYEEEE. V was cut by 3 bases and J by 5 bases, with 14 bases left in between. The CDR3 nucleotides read TGTGCCAGCAGCTGGGGAGGAGGAGGGACTGAAGCTTTCTTT. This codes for CASSWGGGGTEAFF.

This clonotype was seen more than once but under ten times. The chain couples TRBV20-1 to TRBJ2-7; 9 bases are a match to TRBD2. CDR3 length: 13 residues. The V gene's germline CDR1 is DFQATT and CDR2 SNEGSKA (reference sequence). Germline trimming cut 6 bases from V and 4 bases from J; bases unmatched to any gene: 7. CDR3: CSAIAGVGYEQYF. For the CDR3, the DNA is TGCAGTGCGATAGCGGGAGTCGGGTACGAGCAGTACTTC.